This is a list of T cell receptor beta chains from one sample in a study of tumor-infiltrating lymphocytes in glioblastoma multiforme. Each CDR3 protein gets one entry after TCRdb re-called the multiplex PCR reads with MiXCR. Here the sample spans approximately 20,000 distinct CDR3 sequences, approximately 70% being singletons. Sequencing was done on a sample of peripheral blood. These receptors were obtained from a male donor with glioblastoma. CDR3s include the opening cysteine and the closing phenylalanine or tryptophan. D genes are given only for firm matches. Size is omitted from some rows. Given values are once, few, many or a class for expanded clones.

TGCAGCGCTAAATGGGACAGGTCCTACGAGCAGTACTTC CSAKWDRSYEQYF TRBV29-1 TRBD1 NA TRBJ2-7
TGCGCCAGCAGCTTAGAGGTTGGCAGGTTGTACGAGCAGTACTTC CASSLEVGRLYEQYF TRBV11-2 NA NA TRBJ2-7
TGTGCCAGCAGCTTACAGGGTAGTCAGCCCCAGCATTTT CASSLQGSQPQHF TRBV5-4 NA NA TRBJ1-5
TGCAGTGCTAGTTTGGGACTAGGGGTCAATGAGCAGTTCTTC CSASLGLGVNEQFF TRBV20-1 TRBD2 many TRBJ2-1
TGTGCCAGCACCCTCGAGGATGAGCAGTTCTTC CASTLEDEQFF TRBV14 NA NA TRBJ2-1
TGTGCCAGCACTCCTCTGGACACAGGATACGAGCAGTACTTC CASTPLDTGYEQYF TRBV2 NA NA TRBJ2-7
TGTGCCAGCAGCCAACAGCTTGCGGGCAATGAGCTGTTCTTC CASSQQLAGNELFF TRBV7-8 NA NA TRBJ2-1
TGTGTCAGCAGTGGAAGGCAGGGACTGACTGAAGCTTTCTTT CVSSGRQGLTEAFF TRBV6-1 NA NA TRBJ1-1
TGCAGCGTTGACAAAATTGGGACTAGCGGGTACTACAATAAGCAGTTCTTC CSVDKIGTSGYYNKQFF TRBV29-1 TRBD2 NA TRBJ2-1
TGCAGTGCCCCTGGGGGGGGACCCACAGATACGCAGTATTTT CSAPGGGPTDTQYF TRBV20-1 TRBD2 NA TRBJ2-3
TGCAGCGTTGAAGATTTTATTCGTCGCATGGTCACGCAGTATTTT CSVEDFIRRMVTQYF TRBV29-1 NA NA TRBJ2-3
TGTGCCAGCACCCCGTCTTCTTGGGAAGCGAACACCGGGGAGCTGTTTTTT CASTPSSWEANTGELFF TRBV7-9 NA NA TRBJ2-2
TGTGCCTGCAGCTTAAGCAGGGTCTATGGGCATTTCTTC CACSLSRVYGHFF TRBV11-2 NA NA TRBJ2-1
TGCAGTGCTGAAAGACCCAGTTCCTATGGCTACACCTTC CSAERPSSYGYTF TRBV20-1 NA few TRBJ1-2
TGCAGCGTGATGACAGGGGGAGGCGAGCAGTACTTC CSVMTGGGEQYF TRBV29-1 TRBD1 many TRBJ2-7
TGTGCCAGCAGCTCCTGGCACTTCAATGAGCAATTCTTC CASSSWHFNEQFF TRBV11-3 NA NA TRBJ2-1
TGTGCCAGCACCCGGACTAGCTCAAATACGAACACCGGGGAGCTGTTTTTT CASTRTSSNTNTGELFF TRBV7-9 TRBD2 many TRBJ2-2
TGCGCCAGCAGGGCGCTAGCGGGAGGGGAGGATACGCGGTACTTT CASRALAGGEDTRYF TRBV4-1 TRBD2 NA TRBJ2-3
TGCAGTGCTAGAGATCTAAAAATCTCCTACGAGAAGTGCTTC CSARDLKISYEKCF TRBV20-1 NA NA TRBJ2-7
TGTGCCAGCAGATACAGCCAGTGGTCTGGGGCCAACGTCCTGATTTTC CASRYSQWSGANVLIF TRBV11-2 NA NA TRBJ2-6
TGCGGTGCTAGTATCCCAGGGACGGATAATTCACCCCTCCACTTT CGASIPGTDNSPLHF TRBV20-1 NA NA TRBJ1-6
TGCGCCAGAAGCCTTATGAACGGGGAGCTGTTTTTT CARSLMNGELFF TRBV7-3 NA NA TRBJ2-2
TGTGCCAGCAGTGTCGACAGGGGCGCGCAGCCCCAGCATTTT CASSVDRGAQPQHF TRBV28 TRBD1 many TRBJ1-5
TGCAGTGCTAGAGATGTCACTAGCGGGACAGGAGATGAGCAGTTCTTC CSARDVTSGTGDEQFF TRBV20-1 TRBD2 NA TRBJ2-1
TGCAGTGCTAGAGTAAGAACTAGAGGGAGGGGAGCGATCCAGTACTTC CSARVRTRGRGAIQYF TRBV20-1 TRBD2 NA TRBJ2-5
TGCAGTGCTAGAGATCTCATCAGGCAAGAGACCCAGTACTTC CSARDLIRQETQYF TRBV20-1 NA NA TRBJ2-5
TGTGCCAGCCTACCGCCGCAGGGGTCTGGGGCCAACGTCCTGACTTTC CASLPPQGSGANVLTF TRBV6-5 NA NA TRBJ2-6
TGCGCCAGCAGCCCGAGTCAGGAGAACTACAATGAGCAGTTCTTC CASSPSQENYNEQFF TRBV11-2 NA NA TRBJ2-1
TGTGCCAGCAGCTTAGGTCTAGCGGGAGATAGGCAGTATTTC CASSLGLAGDRQYF TRBV11-2 TRBD2 NA TRBJ2-3
TGTGCCAGCAGCTTTGGCGCGACTAGCGGAGAGACCCAGTACTTC CASSFGATSGETQYF TRBV5-5 TRBD2 NA TRBJ2-5
TGTGCCAGCAGTAGACAGGGAAGAGCACTAGCGGGAGTGCGCTCAGATACGCAGTATTTT CASSRQGRALAGVRSDTQYF TRBV6-5 TRBD2 NA TRBJ2-3
TGCGCCAGCAGCTTGTGGACTAGCGCAGATACGCAGTATTTT CASSLWTSADTQYF TRBV5-1 TRBD2 NA TRBJ2-3
TGTGCCAGGACGACTGGGACGGGTAACTATGGCTACACCTTC CARTTGTGNYGYTF TRBV11-3 NA once TRBJ1-2
TGTGCCAGCAGCTTGGGGGGACGGACCGTCGATACGCAGTATTTT CASSLGGRTVDTQYF TRBV5-5 NA NA TRBJ2-3
TGCAGCACCGCACAGAGGACGGATGGCTACACCTTC CSTAQRTDGYTF TRBV29-1 NA NA TRBJ1-2
TGCGCCAGCAGCCTAAGGGGCCGGACAACGAACACTGAAGCTTTCTTT CASSLRGRTTNTEAFF TRBV5-1 NA NA TRBJ1-1
TGCGCCAGCGCTCCTCAGGGGGGGGAACCCCAGCATTTT CASAPQGGEPQHF TRBV4-3 TRBD1 NA TRBJ1-5
TGTACCAGCAGCTCCTTCCCCAGATCAATACTAGCGGGGCACAATGAGCAGTTCTTC CTSSSFPRSILAGHNEQFF TRBV11-2 TRBD2 NA TRBJ2-1
TGCGCCAGCAGCCGGGCGGCGGGCAATGAGCAGTTCTTC CASSRAAGNEQFF TRBV5-1 NA many TRBJ2-1
TGCAGTGCTACGGACAGGGTCCATTCCATGAACACTGAAGCTTTCTTT CSATDRVHSMNTEAFF TRBV20-1 TRBD1 NA TRBJ1-1
TGTGCCAACAGCCTCACCAAGGGCTCCTACGAGCAGTACTTC CANSLTKGSYEQYF TRBV11-1 NA NA TRBJ2-7
TGTGCCAGCAGTTCCCCCAGGGACAGGGGAGTGGATGAAAAACTGTTTTTT CASSSPRDRGVDEKLFF TRBV6-6 TRBD1 NA TRBJ1-4
TGTGCCAGCAACTCGGCCGCGGGAGCCCAGGAGACCCAGTACTTC CASNSAAGAQETQYF TRBV11-2 TRBD2 NA TRBJ2-5